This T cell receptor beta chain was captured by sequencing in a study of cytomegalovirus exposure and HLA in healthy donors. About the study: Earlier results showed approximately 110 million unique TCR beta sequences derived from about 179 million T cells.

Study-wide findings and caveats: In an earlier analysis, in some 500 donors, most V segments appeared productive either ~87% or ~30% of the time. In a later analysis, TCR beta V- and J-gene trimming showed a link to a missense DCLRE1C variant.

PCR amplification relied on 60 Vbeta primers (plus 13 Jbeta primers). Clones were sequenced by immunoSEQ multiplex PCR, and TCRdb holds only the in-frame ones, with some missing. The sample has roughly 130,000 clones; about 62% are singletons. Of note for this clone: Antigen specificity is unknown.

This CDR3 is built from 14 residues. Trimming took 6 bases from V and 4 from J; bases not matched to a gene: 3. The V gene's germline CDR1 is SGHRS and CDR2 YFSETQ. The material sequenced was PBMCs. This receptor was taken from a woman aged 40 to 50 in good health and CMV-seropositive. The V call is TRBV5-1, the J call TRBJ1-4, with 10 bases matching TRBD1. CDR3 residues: CASTWTGGNEKLFF. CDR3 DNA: TGCGCCAGCACTTGGACAGGGGGTAATGAAAAACTGTTTTTT.